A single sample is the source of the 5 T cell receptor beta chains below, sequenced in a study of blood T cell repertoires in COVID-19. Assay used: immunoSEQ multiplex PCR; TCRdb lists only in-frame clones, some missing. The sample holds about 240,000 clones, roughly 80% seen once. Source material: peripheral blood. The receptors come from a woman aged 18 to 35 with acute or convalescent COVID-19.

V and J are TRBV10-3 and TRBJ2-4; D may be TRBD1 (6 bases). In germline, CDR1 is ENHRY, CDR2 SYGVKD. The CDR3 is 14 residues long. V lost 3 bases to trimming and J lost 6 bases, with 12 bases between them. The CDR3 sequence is CAISETGWGNIQYF. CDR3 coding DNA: TGTGCCATCAGTGAAACAGGGTGGGGAAACATTCAGTACTTC.

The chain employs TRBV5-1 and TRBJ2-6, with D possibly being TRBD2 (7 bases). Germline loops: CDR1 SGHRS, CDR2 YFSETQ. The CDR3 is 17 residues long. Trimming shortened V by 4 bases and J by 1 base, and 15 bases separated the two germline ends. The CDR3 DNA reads TGCGCCAGCAGCCCGGGACTACAGGGATCTGGGGCCAACGTCCTGACTTTC. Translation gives CASSPGLQGSGANVLTF.

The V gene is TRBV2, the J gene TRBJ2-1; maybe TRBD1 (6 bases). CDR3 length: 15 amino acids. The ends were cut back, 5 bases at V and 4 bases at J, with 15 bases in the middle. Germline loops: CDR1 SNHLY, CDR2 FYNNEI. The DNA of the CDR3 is TGTGCCAGCAGTCTAGAACAGGGACGGTACAATGAGCAGTTCTTC. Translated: CASSLEQGRYNEQFF.

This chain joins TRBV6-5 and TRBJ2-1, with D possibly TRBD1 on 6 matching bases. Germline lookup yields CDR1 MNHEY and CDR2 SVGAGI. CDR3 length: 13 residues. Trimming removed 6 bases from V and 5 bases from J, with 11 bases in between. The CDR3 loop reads CASSVGQNNEQFF. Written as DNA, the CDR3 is TGTGCCAGCAGCGTCGGACAGAACAATGAGCAGTTCTTC.

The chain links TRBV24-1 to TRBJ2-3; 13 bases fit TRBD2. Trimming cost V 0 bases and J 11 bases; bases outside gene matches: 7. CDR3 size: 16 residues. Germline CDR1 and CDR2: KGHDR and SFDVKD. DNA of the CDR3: TGTGCCACCAGTGATTTGCCCCGGACTAGCGGGAGCCGGCAGTATTTT. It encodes CATSDLPRTSGSRQYF.